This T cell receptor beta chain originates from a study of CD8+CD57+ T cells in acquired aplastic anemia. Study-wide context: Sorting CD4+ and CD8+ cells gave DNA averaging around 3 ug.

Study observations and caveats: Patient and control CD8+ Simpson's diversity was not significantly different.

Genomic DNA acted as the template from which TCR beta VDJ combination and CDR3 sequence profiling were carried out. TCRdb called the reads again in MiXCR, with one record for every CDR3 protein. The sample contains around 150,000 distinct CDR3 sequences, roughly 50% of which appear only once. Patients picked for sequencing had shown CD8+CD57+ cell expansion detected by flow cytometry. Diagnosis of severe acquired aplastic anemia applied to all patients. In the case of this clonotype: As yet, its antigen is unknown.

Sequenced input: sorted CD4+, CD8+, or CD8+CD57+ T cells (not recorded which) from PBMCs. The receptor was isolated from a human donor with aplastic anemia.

CDR3 region: CSARKGLAGSTDTQYF. CDR3 DNA sequence: TGCAGTGCTAGAAAGGGACTAGCGGGTAGCACAGATACGCAGTATTTT. The chain recombines TRBV20-1 with TRBJ2-3, with 12 bases fitting TRBD2. V was clipped by 2 bases and J by 0 bases; unmatched bases: 3. The CDR3 has 16 amino acids. Germline CDR1 is DFQATT and CDR2 is SNEGSKA (reference sequence).